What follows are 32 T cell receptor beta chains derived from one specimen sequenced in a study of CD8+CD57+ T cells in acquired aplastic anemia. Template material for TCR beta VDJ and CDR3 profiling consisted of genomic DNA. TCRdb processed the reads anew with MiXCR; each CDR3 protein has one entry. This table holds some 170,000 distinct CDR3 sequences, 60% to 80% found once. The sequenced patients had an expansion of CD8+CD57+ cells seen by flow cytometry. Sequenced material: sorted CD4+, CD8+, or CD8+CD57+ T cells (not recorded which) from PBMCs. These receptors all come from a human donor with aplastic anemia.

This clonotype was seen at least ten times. CDR3 residues: CAANRGGNEQYF. CDR3 DNA sequence: TGTGCCGCAAACAGGGGGGGCAACGAGCAGTACTTC. V gene TRBV6-2 or TRBV6-3 combines with J gene TRBJ2-7, with D maybe TRBD1 (8 bases). V dropped 11 bases and J dropped 5 bases, with 16 bases sitting between them. Looked up from germline, CDR1 is MNHEY and CDR2 is SVGEGT. The CDR3 runs to 12 residues.

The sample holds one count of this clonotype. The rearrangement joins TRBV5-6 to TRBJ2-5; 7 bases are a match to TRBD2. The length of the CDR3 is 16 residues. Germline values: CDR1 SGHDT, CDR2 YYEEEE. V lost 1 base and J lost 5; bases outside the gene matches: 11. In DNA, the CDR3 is TGTGCCAGCAGCTTGTGGGGGGGTACGGTGTGGGAGACCCAGTACTTC. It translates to CASSLWGGTVWETQYF.

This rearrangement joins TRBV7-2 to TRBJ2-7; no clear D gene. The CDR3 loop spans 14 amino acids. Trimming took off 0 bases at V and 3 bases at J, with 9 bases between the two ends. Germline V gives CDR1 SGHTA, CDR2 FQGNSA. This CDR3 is CASSLAAGNYEQYF. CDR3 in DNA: TGTGCCAGCAGCTTAGCGGCAGGAAACTACGAGCAGTACTTC.

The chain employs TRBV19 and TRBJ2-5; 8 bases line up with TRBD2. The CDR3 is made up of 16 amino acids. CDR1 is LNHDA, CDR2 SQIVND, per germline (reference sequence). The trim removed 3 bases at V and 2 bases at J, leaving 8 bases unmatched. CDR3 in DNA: TGTGCCAGTAGTATCCTCCGCGGGGGGTCGCAAGAGACCCAGTACTTC. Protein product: CASSILRGGSQETQYF.

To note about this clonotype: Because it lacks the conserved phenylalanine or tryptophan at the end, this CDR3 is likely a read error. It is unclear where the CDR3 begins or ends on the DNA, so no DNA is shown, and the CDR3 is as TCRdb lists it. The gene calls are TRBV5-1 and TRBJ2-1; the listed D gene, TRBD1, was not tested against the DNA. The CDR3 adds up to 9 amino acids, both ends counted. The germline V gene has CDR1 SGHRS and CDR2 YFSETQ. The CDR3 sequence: CASSLADRA.

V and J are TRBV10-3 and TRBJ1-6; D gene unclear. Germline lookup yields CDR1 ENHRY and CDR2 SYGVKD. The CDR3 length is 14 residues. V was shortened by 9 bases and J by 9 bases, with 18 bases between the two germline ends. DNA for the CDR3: TGTGCCATTGGGGAGGCCGGGGTAAGTTCACCCCTCCACTTT. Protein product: CAIGEAGVSSPLHF.

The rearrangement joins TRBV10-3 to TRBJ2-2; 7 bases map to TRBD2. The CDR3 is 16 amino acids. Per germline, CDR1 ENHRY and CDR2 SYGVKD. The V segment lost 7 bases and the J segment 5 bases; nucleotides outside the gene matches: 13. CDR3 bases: TGTGCCATCACCGAAACGGGGGAGGGGTTGACCGGGGAGCTGTTTTTT. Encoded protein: CAITETGEGLTGELFF.

In DNA form, the CDR3 reads TGTGCCAGCAGCCCGATCATTTTGGGACTAGGCGCACAGGAGCAGTTCTTC. The encoded protein is CASSPIILGLGAQEQFF. The chain carries TRBV7-7 and TRBJ2-1; TRBD2 matches 8 bases. The junction had 19 bases not matched to a gene; V was cut back by 5 bases and J by 10 bases. The CDR3 contains 17 residues. CDR1 and CDR2 (germline): SSHAT, FNYEAQ (reference sequence). The entire variable domain, with the rest obtained from reference TRBV7-7 and TRBJ2-1, is as follows: GAGVSQSPRYKVTKRGQDVTLRCDPISSHATLYWYQQALGQGPEFLTYFNYEAQPDKSGLPSDRFSAERPEGSISTLTIQRTEQRDSAMYRCASSPIILGLGAQEQFFGPGTRLTVL.

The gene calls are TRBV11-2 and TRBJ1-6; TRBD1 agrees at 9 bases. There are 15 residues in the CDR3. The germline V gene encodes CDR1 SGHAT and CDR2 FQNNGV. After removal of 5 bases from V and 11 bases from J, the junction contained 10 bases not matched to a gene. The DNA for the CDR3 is TGTGCCAGCAGCCCCCTCCCGGACAGGGGCGCACCCCTCCACTTT. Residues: CASSPLPDRGAPLHF.

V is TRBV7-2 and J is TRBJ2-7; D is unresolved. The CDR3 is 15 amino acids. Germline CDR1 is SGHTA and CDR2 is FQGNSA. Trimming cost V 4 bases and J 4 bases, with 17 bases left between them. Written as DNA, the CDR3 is TGTGCCAGCAGCTCGCTCGGTACAGTAGGTTACGAGCAGTACTTC. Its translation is CASSSLGTVGYEQYF.

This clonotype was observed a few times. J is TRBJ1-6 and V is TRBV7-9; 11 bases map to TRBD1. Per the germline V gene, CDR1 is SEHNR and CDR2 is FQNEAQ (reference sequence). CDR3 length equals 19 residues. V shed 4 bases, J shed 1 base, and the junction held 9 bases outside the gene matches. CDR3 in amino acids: CASSSPPGTGGSYNSPLHF. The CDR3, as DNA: TGTGCCAGCAGCTCACCACCCGGGACAGGGGGATCCTATAATTCACCCCTCCACTTT.

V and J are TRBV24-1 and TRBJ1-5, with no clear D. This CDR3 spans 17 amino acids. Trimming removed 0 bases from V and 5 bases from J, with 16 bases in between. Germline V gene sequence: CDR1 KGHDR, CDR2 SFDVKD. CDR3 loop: CATSDLSQPAVDQPQHF. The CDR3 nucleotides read TGTGCCACCAGTGATTTGAGTCAGCCAGCTGTAGATCAGCCCCAGCATTTT.

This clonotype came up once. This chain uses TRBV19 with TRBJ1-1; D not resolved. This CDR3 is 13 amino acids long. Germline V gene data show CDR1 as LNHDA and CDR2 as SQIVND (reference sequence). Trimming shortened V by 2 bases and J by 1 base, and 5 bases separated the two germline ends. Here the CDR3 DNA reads TGTGCCAGTAGTATATTACGGAACACTGAAGCTTTCTTT. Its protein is CASSILRNTEAFF. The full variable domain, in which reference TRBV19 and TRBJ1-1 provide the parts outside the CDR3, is DGGITQSPKYLFRKEGQNVTLSCEQNLNHDAMYWYRQDPGQGLRLIYYSQIVNDFQKGDIAEGYSVSREKKESFPLTVTSAQKNPTAFYLCASSILRNTEAFFGQGTRLTVV.

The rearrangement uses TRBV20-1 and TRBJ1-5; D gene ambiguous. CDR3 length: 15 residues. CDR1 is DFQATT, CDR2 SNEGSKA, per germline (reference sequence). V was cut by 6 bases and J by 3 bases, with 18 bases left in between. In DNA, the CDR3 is TGCAGTGCCCGCCCGAGTAGTGGTTTCAATCAGCCCCAGCATTTT. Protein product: CSARPSSGFNQPQHF.

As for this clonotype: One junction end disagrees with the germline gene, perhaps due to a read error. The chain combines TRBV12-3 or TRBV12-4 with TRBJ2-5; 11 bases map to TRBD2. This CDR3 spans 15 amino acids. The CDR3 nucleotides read TGCGCCAGCAGACAGTCTAGCGGGGGGCCCGAGACCCAGTACTTC. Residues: CASRQSSGGPETQYF.

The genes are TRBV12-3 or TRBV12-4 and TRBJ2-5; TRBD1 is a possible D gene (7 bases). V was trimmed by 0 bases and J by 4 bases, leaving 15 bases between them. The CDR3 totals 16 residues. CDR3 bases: TGTGCCAGCAGTTTAGCGCGGGCAGGGGGAGGAGAGACCCAGTACTTC. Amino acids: CASSLARAGGGETQYF.

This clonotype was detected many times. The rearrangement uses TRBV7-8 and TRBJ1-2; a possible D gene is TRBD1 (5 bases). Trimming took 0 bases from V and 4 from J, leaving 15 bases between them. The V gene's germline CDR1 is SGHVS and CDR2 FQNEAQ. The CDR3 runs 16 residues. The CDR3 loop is CASSLAPLGGTYGYTF. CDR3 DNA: TGTGCCAGCAGCTTAGCCCCACTCGGGGGAACCTATGGCTACACCTTC.

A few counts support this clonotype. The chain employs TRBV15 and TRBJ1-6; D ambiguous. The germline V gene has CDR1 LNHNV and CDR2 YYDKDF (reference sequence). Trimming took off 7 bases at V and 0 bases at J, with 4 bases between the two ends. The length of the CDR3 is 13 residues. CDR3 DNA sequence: TGTGCCACCACCATCTCCTATAATTCACCCCTCCACTTT. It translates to CATTISYNSPLHF.

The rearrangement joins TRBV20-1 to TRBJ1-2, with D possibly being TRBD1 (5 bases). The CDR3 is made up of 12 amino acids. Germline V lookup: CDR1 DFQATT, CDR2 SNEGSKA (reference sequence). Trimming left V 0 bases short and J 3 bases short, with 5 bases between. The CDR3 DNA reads TGCAGTGCTAGAGAACAGGACTATGGCTACACCTTC. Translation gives CSAREQDYGYTF.

CDR3 region: CATSRGGYVSDNEQFF. The CDR3, as DNA: TGTGCCACCAGCAGAGGGGGGTACGTCTCTGACAATGAGCAGTTCTTC. The chain couples TRBV15 to TRBJ2-1, with D perhaps TRBD1 or TRBD2 (5 bases each). V was cut by 1 base and J by 5 bases, with 15 bases left in between. Germline V gives CDR1 LNHNV, CDR2 YYDKDF (reference sequence). The CDR3 is made up of 16 amino acids.

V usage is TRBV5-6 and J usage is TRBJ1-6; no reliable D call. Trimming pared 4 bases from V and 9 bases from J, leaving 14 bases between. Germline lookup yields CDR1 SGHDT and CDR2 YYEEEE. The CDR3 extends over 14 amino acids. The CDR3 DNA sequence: TGTGCCAGCAGCGTAGAGTCCTGGGGTTCACCCCTCCACTTT. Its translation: CASSVESWGSPLHF.

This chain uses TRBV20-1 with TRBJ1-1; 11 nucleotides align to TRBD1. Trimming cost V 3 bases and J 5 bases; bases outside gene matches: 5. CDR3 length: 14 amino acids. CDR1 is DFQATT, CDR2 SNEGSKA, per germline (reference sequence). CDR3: CSARLDRGRTEAFF. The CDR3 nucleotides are TGCAGTGCTAGGTTGGACAGGGGGCGTACTGAAGCTTTCTTT.

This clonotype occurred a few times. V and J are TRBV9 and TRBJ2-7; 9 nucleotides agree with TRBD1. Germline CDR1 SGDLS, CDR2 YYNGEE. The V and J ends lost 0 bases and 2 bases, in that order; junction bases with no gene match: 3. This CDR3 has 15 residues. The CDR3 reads CASSVVGDRAYEQYF. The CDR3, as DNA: TGTGCCAGCAGCGTAGTTGGGGACAGGGCCTACGAGCAGTACTTC.

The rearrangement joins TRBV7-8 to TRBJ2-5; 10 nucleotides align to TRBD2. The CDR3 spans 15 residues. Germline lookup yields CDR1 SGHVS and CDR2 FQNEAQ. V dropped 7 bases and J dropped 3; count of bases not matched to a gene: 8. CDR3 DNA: TGTGCCAGCAACCTATGGCTAGCGGGGGAAGAGACCCAGTACTTC. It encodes CASNLWLAGEETQYF.

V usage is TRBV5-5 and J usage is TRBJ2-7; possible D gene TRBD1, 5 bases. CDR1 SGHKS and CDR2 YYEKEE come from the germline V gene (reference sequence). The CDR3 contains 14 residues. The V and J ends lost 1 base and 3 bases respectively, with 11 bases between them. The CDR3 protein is CASSLRGPGYEQYF. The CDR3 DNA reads TGTGCCAGCAGCTTGAGGGGCCCGGGCTACGAGCAGTACTTC.

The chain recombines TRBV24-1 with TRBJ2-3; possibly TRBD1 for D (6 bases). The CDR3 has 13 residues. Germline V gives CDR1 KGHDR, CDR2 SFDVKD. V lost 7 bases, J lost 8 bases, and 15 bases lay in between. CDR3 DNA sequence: TGTGCCACCAGGTCGACAGGTTTAGGTACGCAGTATTTT. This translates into CATRSTGLGTQYF.

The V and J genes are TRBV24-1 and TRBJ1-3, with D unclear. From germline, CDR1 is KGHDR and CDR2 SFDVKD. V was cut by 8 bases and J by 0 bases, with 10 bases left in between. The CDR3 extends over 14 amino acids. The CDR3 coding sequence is TGTGCCACCACTGAGGTCCTCTCTGGAAACACCATATATTTT. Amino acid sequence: CATTEVLSGNTIYF.

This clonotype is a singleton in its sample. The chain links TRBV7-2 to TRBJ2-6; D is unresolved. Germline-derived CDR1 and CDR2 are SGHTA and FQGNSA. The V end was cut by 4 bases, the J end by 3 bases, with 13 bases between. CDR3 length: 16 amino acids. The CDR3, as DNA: TGTGCCAGCAGCTCCACGGTGGGTAATGGGGCCAACGTCCTGACTTTC. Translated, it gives CASSSTVGNGANVLTF.

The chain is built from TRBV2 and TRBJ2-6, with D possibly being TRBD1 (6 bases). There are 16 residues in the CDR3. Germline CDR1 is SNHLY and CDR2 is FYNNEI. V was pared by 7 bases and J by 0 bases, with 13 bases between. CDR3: CASMGSGHSGANVLTF. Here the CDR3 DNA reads TGTGCCAGCATGGGATCGGGACACTCTGGGGCCAACGTCCTGACTTTC.

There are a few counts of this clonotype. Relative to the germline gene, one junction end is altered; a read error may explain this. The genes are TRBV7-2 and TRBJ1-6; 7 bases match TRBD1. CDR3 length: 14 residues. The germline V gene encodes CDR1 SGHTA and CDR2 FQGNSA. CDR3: CASSRDRVDSPLHF. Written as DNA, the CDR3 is TGTGCCAGCAGCAGAGACAGGGTGGATTCGCCCCTCCACTTT.

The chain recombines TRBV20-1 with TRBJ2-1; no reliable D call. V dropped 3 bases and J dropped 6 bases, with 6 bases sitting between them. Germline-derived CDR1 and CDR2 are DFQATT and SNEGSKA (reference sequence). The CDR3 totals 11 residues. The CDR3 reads CSARGLNEQFF. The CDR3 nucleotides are TGCAGTGCTAGGGGCCTCAATGAGCAGTTCTTC.

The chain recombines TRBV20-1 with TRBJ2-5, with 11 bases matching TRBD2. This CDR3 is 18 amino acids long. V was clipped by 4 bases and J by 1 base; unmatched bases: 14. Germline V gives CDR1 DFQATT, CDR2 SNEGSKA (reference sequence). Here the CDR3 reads CSAKATTLLAGGQETQYF. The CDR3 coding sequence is TGCAGTGCTAAAGCGACAACTCTTCTAGCGGGGGGCCAAGAGACCCAGTACTTC.